Following are 30 T cell receptor beta chains from one sample sequenced in a study of blood T cell repertoires in COVID-19. This table comes from immunoSEQ multiplex PCR, and its TCRdb copy is limited to in-frame clones, with some not included. This sample has 65,000 to 95,000 clones; about 73% occur once, and the top ten carry approximately 5.7%. The sequencing input was peripheral blood. These receptors originate from a man aged 50 to 59 with active or convalescent COVID-19.

The rearrangement links TRBV11-3 to TRBJ2-1; a possible D gene is TRBD1 (8 bases). The V and J ends lost 4 bases and 4 bases respectively, with 14 bases between them. Germline loops: CDR1 SGHNT, CDR2 YENEEA. The CDR3 runs to 15 residues. The CDR3 DNA sequence: TGTGCCAGCAGCTCGGGGGGACAGGAATACAATGAGCAGTTCTTC. Its translation is CASSSGGQEYNEQFF.

This clone has more than one count but fewer than ten. The chain has TRBV5-8 and TRBJ2-3, with 8 positions matching TRBD2. The CDR3 spans 15 residues. The germline V gene encodes CDR1 SGHTS and CDR2 YDEGEE. Trimming removed 2 bases from V and 4 bases from J; junction bases left unmatched: 6. The CDR3 loop reads CASSLAGDNADTQYF. DNA for the CDR3: TGTGCCAGCAGCTTAGCGGGGGACAACGCAGATACGCAGTATTTT.

At least ten counts were recorded for this clone. CDR3 DNA sequence: TGTGCCAGCAGCTTAGCGGAGACAGGAAACTATGGCTACACCTTC. Protein product: CASSLAETGNYGYTF. The chain is built from TRBV7-9 and TRBJ1-2; D is perhaps TRBD1 (6 bases). The V and J ends lost 0 bases and 2 bases respectively, with 10 bases between them. The CDR3 runs to 15 residues. Germline lookup yields CDR1 SEHNR and CDR2 FQNEAQ (reference sequence). Using reference TRBV7-9 and TRBJ1-2 for the parts outside the CDR3, the full variable domain is DTGVSQNPRHKITKRGQNVTFRCDPISEHNRLYWYRQTLGQGPEFLTYFQNEAQLEKSRLLSDRFSAERPKGSFSTLEIQRTEQGDSAMYLCASSLAETGNYGYTFGSGTRLTVV.

The rearrangement links TRBV5-1 to TRBJ2-7, with a weak D call TRBD2 (5 bases). The CDR3 has 14 residues. Germline CDR1 SGHRS, CDR2 YFSETQ. The ends were cut back, 1 base at V and 0 bases at J, with 8 bases in the middle. The DNA for the CDR3 is TGCGCCAGCAGCTTGCCAGCGGTCTCCTACGAGCAGTACTTC. Encoded protein: CASSLPAVSYEQYF. Based on the CDR3 plus reference TRBV5-1 and TRBJ2-7, the full variable domain is KAGVTQTPRYLIKTRGQQVTLSCSPISGHRSVSWYQQTPGQGLQFLFEYFSETQRNKGNFPGRFSGRQFSNSRSEMNVSTLELGDSALYLCASSLPAVSYEQYFGPGTRLTVT.

Comment on this clone: Compared with germline, one end of the junction differs, possibly owing to a read error. The V call is TRBV7-7, the J call TRBJ2-5; 10 bases are shared with TRBD2. This CDR3 has 16 residues. Germline V CDR1 and CDR2: SSHAT, FNYEAQ (reference sequence). The CDR3 nucleotides read TGTGCTAGCAGCCCACCGACCCTAGCGGGGGAAGGGACCCAGTACTTC. Protein: CASSPPTLAGEGTQYF.

V usage is TRBV5-6 and J usage is TRBJ2-7; TRBD2 matches at 7 bases. Germline CDR1 is SGHDT and CDR2 is YYEEEE. The CDR3 has 15 amino acids. The V and J ends lost 4 bases and 2 bases, in that order; junction bases with no gene match: 9. The CDR3 DNA reads TGTGCCAGCAGCCCTGGGGCTAGCGGACCCTACGAGCAGTACTTC. It yields the protein CASSPGASGPYEQYF. The whole variable domain, remainder taken from reference TRBV5-6 and TRBJ2-7, is DAGVTQSPTHLIKTRGQQVTLRCSPKSGHDTVSWYQQALGQGPQFIFQYYEEEERQRGNFPDRFSGHQFPNYSSELNVNALLLGDSALYLCASSPGASGPYEQYFGPGTRLTVT.

The rearrangement uses TRBV11-2 and TRBJ1-1; TRBD1 aligns across 12 bases. V lost 4 bases to trimming and J lost 6 bases; unmatched junction nucleotides: 6. This CDR3 spans 15 amino acids. Germline V gene sequence: CDR1 SGHAT, CDR2 FQNNGV. The CDR3 bases are TGTGCCAGCAGCTCCCGGGACAGGGGGCTCGCTGAAGCTTTCTTT. Protein product: CASSSRDRGLAEAFF.

The genes are TRBV11-2 and TRBJ1-2; weak D call: TRBD1 (5 bases). Per the germline V gene, CDR1 is SGHAT and CDR2 is FQNNGV. CDR3 length equals 13 residues. V was pared by 2 bases and J by 7 bases, with 11 bases between. The CDR3 is CASSLPAGGGYTF. The CDR3 DNA reads TGTGCCAGCAGCTTACCGGCCGGGGGTGGCTACACCTTC.

This chain joins TRBV2 and TRBJ1-4; D possibly corresponds to TRBD1 (6 bases). Between the trimmed V and J ends, which lost 2 bases and 8 bases, there was a span of 12 bases. Germline-derived CDR1 and CDR2 are SNHLY and FYNNEI. CDR3 size: 14 residues. The CDR3 sequence: CASSERLGAEKLFF. DNA for the CDR3: TGTGCCAGCAGTGAAAGGTTGGGGGCCGAAAAACTGTTTTTT.

The chain couples TRBV3-1 (or the pseudogene TRBV3-2) to TRBJ1-4, with a possible D match to TRBD1 (5 bases). CDR1 and CDR2 (germline): LGHDT, YNNKEL (reference sequence). The CDR3 loop spans 14 amino acids. Deletions cut 7 bases from V and 3 bases from J, with 12 bases between. CDR3 protein: CASTTGGSNEKLFF. The DNA of the CDR3 is TGTGCCAGCACCACGGGGGGATCTAATGAAAAACTGTTTTTT.

The rearrangement uses TRBV27 and TRBJ2-5, with D perhaps matching TRBD1 (6 bases). The V and J ends lost 1 base and 2 bases respectively, with 11 bases between them. The CDR3 runs to 15 residues. Germline values: CDR1 MNHEY, CDR2 SMNVEV (reference sequence). The CDR3 region has the DNA TGTGCCAGCAGTTTATTACAGGGTGGGCAAGAGACCCAGTACTTC. Translating it yields CASSLLQGGQETQYF.

The rearrangement uses TRBV6-8 and TRBJ2-7; TRBD1 matches 7 bases. Germline V gene data show CDR1 as MNHGY and CDR2 as SAAAGT. The CDR3 totals 15 residues. After removal of 6 bases from V and 1 base from J, the junction contained 9 bases not matched to a gene. The CDR3 protein is CASSLPGQPSYEQYF. The DNA for the CDR3 is TGTGCCAGCAGCCTACCGGGACAGCCATCCTACGAGCAGTACTTC.

This chain joins TRBV18 and TRBJ2-7; D is perhaps TRBD1 (5 bases). The CDR3 runs 14 residues. V dropped 3 bases and J dropped 7 bases, with 16 bases sitting between them. Germline V lookup: CDR1 KGHSH, CDR2 LQKENI. This CDR3 reads CASSPSGLASEQYF. CDR3 coding DNA: TGTGCCAGCTCACCGTCAGGGTTGGCGTCGGAGCAGTACTTC.

The chain has TRBV10-3 and TRBJ1-6; D may be TRBD1 (5 bases). Between the trimmed V and J ends, which lost 4 bases and 14 bases, there was a span of 15 bases. Germline-derived CDR1 and CDR2 are ENHRY and SYGVKD. CDR3 size: 13 residues. The CDR3 loop reads CAISAGDFQALHF. The DNA of the CDR3 is TGTGCCATCAGTGCGGGGGATTTTCAAGCCCTCCACTTT.

CDR3 sequence reads: CSASVEGRNEQYF. The CDR3 nucleotides read TGCAGTGCTAGTGTGGAGGGGCGCAACGAGCAGTACTTC. The chain couples TRBV20-1 to TRBJ2-7, with D tentatively TRBD2 (6 bases). This CDR3 spans 13 amino acids. Trimming took off 3 bases at V and 5 bases at J, with 14 bases between the two ends. Germline V gene sequence: CDR1 DFQATT, CDR2 SNEGSKA (reference sequence).

The CDR3 is CASSVTDRVHEQYF. As DNA, the CDR3 is TGTGCCAGCAGCGTAACGGACAGGGTGCACGAGCAGTACTTC. V is TRBV9 and J is TRBJ2-7; 8 bases map to TRBD1. The germline gives CDR1 SGDLS, CDR2 YYNGEE. The trim removed 1 base at V and 5 bases at J, leaving 5 bases unmatched. The CDR3 extends over 14 amino acids.

The chain joins TRBV5-4 to TRBJ2-5; 10 nucleotides match TRBD2. CDR3 length equals 17 residues. The J segment lost 3 bases and the V segment lost 3 bases, leaving 11 bases of the junction unmatched. Germline lookup yields CDR1 SGHNT and CDR2 YYREEE (reference sequence). The chain's CDR3 is CASSSTSGMASEETQYF. The CDR3 coding sequence is TGTGCCAGCAGCTCCACTAGCGGGATGGCTTCGGAAGAGACCCAGTACTTC.

This chain joins TRBV12-5 and TRBJ1-6, with 7 bases identical to TRBD1. V shed 0 bases and J 0 bases; nucleotides not matched to a gene: 8. CDR1 LGHNT and CDR2 FRNRAP come from the germline V gene. The CDR3 runs 19 residues. The CDR3 region has the DNA TGTGCTAGTGGTTTGGTACTAGGGGGCCGGGGCTCCTATAATTCACCCCTCCACTTT. Its protein is CASGLVLGGRGSYNSPLHF.

This clone has only a few counts. The rearrangement links TRBV25-1 to TRBJ2-7, with D tentatively TRBD1 (5 bases). Trimming shortened V by 1 base and J by 6 bases, and 13 bases separated the two germline ends. The CDR3 totals 14 residues. Germline loops: CDR1 MGHDK, CDR2 SYGVNS. This CDR3 reads CASSESSTVSEQYF. CDR3 bases: TGTGCCAGCAGTGAATCTTCGACAGTGAGCGAGCAGTACTTC.

The genes are TRBV10-1 and TRBJ1-1; D is ambiguous. Trimming shortened V by 4 bases and J by 4 bases, and 13 bases separated the two germline ends. The CDR3 covers 14 residues. Looked up from germline, CDR1 is WNHNN and CDR2 is SYGVQD (reference sequence). The CDR3 bases are TGCGCCAGCAGTGGTGGAGAGGGCCCCACTGAAGCTTTCTTT. It is translated as CASSGGEGPTEAFF.

The chain uses TRBV7-9 and TRBJ2-4; 12 bases line up with TRBD2. Trimming cost V 6 bases and J 8 bases; bases outside gene matches: 11. Looked up from germline, CDR1 is SEHNR and CDR2 is FQNEAQ (reference sequence). This CDR3 contains 16 residues. The CDR3 sequence is CASRPLAGGTRDIQYF. CDR3 DNA sequence: TGTGCCAGCAGGCCGCTAGCGGGGGGGACCCGGGACATTCAGTACTTC.

The rearrangement uses TRBV2 and TRBJ2-5; 11 bases match TRBD1. The CDR3 length is 15 residues. J was trimmed by 4 bases and V by 6 bases; bases with no gene match: 7. The V gene's germline CDR1 is SNHLY and CDR2 FYNNEI. The CDR3 here is CASSWTGGSSETQYF. The CDR3 DNA is TGTGCCAGCAGCTGGACAGGGGGCTCATCAGAGACCCAGTACTTC.

This sequence joins TRBV12-2 and TRBJ1-1; no check of the table's D call, TRBD1, against the DNA was made. TRBV12-2 is noted as a pseudogene. The CDR3 is 15 amino acids. The CDR3, as DNA: TGTGCAAGTCGCTTAGTCGGGACAGAAAAGACTGAAGCTTTCTTT. Amino acids: CASRLVGTEKTEAFF.

Concerning this clone itself: Other DNA sequences in this specimen translate into the identical CDR3. The chain uses TRBV19 and TRBJ2-7; D is possibly TRBD2 (5 bases). Trimming removed 6 bases at V and 1 base at J, with 10 bases between. Germline V gene lookup returns CDR1 LNHDA and CDR2 SQIVND (reference sequence). This CDR3 has 13 amino acids. The CDR3 loop is CASSRSGSYEQYF. As DNA, the CDR3 is TGTGCCAGTAGCCGGTCGGGGTCCTACGAGCAGTACTTC.

This chain uses TRBV19 with TRBJ2-5, with D hard to call. The CDR3 extends over 14 amino acids. Between the trimmed V and J ends, which lost 5 bases and 4 bases, there was a span of 14 bases. Germline CDR1 and CDR2: LNHDA and SQIVND (reference sequence). CDR3 nucleotides: TGTGCCAGTAGTCCCCTACAGATGCGAGAGACCCAGTACTTC. Amino acid sequence: CASSPLQMRETQYF.

A few counts support this clone. The junction departs from germline at one end; a sequencing error may be responsible. The rearrangement uses TRBV7-7 and TRBJ2-2; D may be TRBD2 (6 bases). The CDR3 runs 13 residues. Germline lookup yields CDR1 SSHAT and CDR2 FNYEAQ (reference sequence). CDR3 sequence reads: CASSLAGGGELFF. DNA for the CDR3: TGTGCTAGCAGCTTAGCCGGGGGCGGGGAGCTGTTTTTT. Filled out from reference TRBV7-7 and TRBJ2-2, the complete variable domain reads GAGVSQSPRYKVTKRGQDVTLRCDPISSHATLYWYQQALGQGPEFLTYFNYEAQPDKSGLPSDRFSAERPEGSISTLTIQRTEQRDSAMYRCASSLAGGGELFFGEGSRLTVL.

CDR3 region: CASKRPGPYEQYF. The CDR3 DNA reads as TGTGCCAGCAAGAGGCCAGGGCCCTACGAGCAGTACTTC. The chain employs TRBV25-1 and TRBJ2-7; TRBD1 is a possible D gene (5 bases). The germline V and J ends were trimmed by 7 bases and 2 bases, with 12 bases remaining between them. Germline V gene sequence: CDR1 MGHDK, CDR2 SYGVNS. CDR3 length: 13 amino acids.

The gene calls are TRBV4-3 and TRBJ1-6; 9 bases match TRBD1. Germline-derived CDR1 and CDR2 are LGHNA and YSLEER. After removal of 4 bases from V and 9 bases from J, the junction contained 7 bases not matched to a gene. The CDR3 has 15 residues. CDR3 bases: TGCGCCAGCAGCCTGGAGGGACAGGGAAGTTCACCCCTCCACTTT. Its translation is CASSLEGQGSSPLHF.

This clone was recorded a few times. The gene calls are TRBV3-1 (or the pseudogene TRBV3-2) and TRBJ1-3, with TRBD1 as a possible D gene (6 bases). Trimming removed 2 bases at V and 4 bases at J, with 15 bases between. This CDR3 region has 16 residues. Germline CDR1 and CDR2: LGHDT and YNNKEL (reference sequence). CDR3 amino acids: CASSQYTGQIGNTIYF. In nucleotides, the CDR3 is TGTGCCAGCAGCCAATACACCGGACAGATAGGAAACACCATATATTTT.

This chain joins TRBV4-1 and TRBJ2-5, with D perhaps TRBD1 (5 bases). The CDR3 extends over 17 amino acids. V lost 1 base to trimming and J lost 1 base, with 16 bases between them. Germline V gives CDR1 MGHRA, CDR2 YSYEKL. In nucleotides, the CDR3 is TGCGCCAGCAGCCAAGGAGGCCATGGGGCCTTCCAAGAGACCCAGTACTTC. Protein sequence: CASSQGGHGAFQETQYF.